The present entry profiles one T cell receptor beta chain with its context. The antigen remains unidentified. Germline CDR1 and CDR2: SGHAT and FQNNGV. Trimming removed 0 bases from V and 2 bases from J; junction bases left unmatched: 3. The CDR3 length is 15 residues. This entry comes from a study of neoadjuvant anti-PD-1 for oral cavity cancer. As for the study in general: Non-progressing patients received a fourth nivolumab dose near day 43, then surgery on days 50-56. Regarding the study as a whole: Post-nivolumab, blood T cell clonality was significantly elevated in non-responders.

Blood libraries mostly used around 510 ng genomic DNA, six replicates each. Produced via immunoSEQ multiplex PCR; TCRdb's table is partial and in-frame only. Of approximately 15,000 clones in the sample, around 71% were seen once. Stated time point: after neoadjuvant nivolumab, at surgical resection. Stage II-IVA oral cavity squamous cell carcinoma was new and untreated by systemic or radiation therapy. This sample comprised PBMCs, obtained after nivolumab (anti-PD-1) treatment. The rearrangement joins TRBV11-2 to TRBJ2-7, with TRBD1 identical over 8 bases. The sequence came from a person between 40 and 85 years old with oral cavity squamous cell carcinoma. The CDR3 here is CASSLEAGGPYEQYF. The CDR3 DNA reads TGTGCCAGCAGCTTAGAGGCAGGGGGCCCCTACGAGCAGTACTTC.